The T cell receptor (beta chain) under discussion was sequenced for a study of cytomegalovirus exposure and HLA in healthy donors. Study findings and constraints: Sequencing had likely introduced a cluster of highly shared sequence variants as an artifact.

CDR1 and CDR2 (germline): MNHEY, SMNVEV (reference sequence). The CDR3 has 13 amino acids. Trimming took 3 bases from V and 3 from J, leaving 6 bases between them. Though nominally healthy at sampling, donors likely had unrecorded immune exposures. Primers for the PCR totalled 60 Vbeta and 13 Jbeta. Some clones are missing from TCRdb's copy, which holds only in-frame ones; the method was immunoSEQ multiplex PCR. This sample has about 87,000 clones, with around 68% found just once. On this clone: Its antigen is unknown.

The chain links TRBV27 to TRBJ2-1; the D is unclear. Sequenced input: PBMCs. This TCR was recovered from a man aged 30 to 39 in good health and CMV-seropositive. The CDR3: CASSFPNYNEQFF. CDR3 bases: TGTGCCAGCAGTTTCCCAAACTACAATGAGCAGTTCTTC.